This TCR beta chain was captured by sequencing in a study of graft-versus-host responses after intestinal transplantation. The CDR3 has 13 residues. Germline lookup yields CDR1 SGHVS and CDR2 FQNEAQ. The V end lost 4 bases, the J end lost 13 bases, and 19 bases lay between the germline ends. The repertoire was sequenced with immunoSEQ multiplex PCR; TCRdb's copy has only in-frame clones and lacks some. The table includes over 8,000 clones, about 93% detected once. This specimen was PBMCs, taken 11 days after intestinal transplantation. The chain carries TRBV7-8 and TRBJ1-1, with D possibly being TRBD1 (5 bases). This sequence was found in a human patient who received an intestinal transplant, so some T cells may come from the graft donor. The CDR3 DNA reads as TGTGCCAGCAGCTCAGATTGGACCGTCGGGGGTTTCTTT. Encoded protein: CASSSDWTVGGFF.